This T cell receptor beta chain was found in a study of T-cell memory formation after mild COVID-19. Study overall: Clustering of TCRs was largely donor specific. General observations from the study: Among contracting clones, CD4+ were mainly CM/EM and CD8+ enriched in EMRA. Balance between CD4 and CD8 was seen in clones contracting day 15 to 85, and a CD4+ lean was seen in later expanders.

Points on this clonotype: What it binds is not known.

TCR alpha and TCR beta cDNA libraries carrying sample barcodes and UMIs were produced by 5'RACE using constant-segment primers. TCRdb independently ran MiXCR on the 5' RACE reads; one entry per CDR3 protein. The sample records 470,000 or so distinct CDR3 sequences, around 20% being singletons. This clonotype was obtained from an adult woman who had mild COVID-19 (a few samples of this study predate the infection). Cell type and time point are not known. The specimen sequenced was PBMCs or a T cell subset sorted from them (not recorded which).

The CDR3 DNA sequence: TGCAGCGTTGAAGATCCGGGACAGGGGTACGAGCAGTACTTC. Protein: CSVEDPGQGYEQYF. The chain joins TRBV29-1 to TRBJ2-7; 10 positions agree with TRBD1. The germline V gene encodes CDR1 SQVTM and CDR2 ANQGSEA. V shed 0 bases, J shed 4 bases, and the junction held 3 bases outside the gene matches. The CDR3 contains 14 residues.